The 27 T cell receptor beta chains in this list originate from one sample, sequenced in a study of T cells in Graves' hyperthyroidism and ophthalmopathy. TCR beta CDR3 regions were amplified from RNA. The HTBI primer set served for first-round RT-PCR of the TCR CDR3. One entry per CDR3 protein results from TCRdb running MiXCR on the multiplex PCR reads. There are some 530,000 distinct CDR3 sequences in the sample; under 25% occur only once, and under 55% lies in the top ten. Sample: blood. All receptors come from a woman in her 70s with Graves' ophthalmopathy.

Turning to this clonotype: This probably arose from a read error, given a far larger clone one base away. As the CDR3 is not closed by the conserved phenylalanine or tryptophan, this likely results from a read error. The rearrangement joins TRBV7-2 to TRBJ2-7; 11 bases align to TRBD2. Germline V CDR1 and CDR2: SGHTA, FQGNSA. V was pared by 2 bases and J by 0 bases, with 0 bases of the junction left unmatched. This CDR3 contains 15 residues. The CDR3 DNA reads TGTGCCAGCAGCTTAACTAGCGGGGGCTCCTACGAGCAGTACTCC. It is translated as CASSLTSGGSYEQYS.

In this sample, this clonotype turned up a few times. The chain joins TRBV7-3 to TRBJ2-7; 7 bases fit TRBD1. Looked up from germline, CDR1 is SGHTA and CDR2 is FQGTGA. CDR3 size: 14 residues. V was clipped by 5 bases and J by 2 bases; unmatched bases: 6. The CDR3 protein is CASSLGQAPYEQYF. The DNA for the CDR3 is TGTGCCAGCAGCCTAGGACAGGCCCCCTACGAGCAGTACTTC. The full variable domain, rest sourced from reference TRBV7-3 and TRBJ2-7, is GAGVSQTPSNKVTEKGKYVELRCDPISGHTALYWYRQSLGQGPEFLIYFQGTGAADDSGLPNDRFFAVRPEGSVSTLKIQRTERGDSAVYLCASSLGQAPYEQYFGPGTRLTVT.

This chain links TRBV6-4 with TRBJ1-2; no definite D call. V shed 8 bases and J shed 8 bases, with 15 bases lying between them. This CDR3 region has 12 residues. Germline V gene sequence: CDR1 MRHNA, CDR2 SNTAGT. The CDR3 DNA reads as TGTGCCAGCGGTTACGAGGGTGGCGGCTACACCTTC. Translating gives CASGYEGGGYTF.

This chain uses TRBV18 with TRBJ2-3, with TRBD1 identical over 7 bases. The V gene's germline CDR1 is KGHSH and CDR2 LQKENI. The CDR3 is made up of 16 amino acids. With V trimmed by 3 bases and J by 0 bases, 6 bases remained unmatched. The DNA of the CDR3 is TGTGCCAGCTCACCTCCGGGACAGACTAGCACAGATACGCAGTATTTT. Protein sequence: CASSPPGQTSTDTQYF.

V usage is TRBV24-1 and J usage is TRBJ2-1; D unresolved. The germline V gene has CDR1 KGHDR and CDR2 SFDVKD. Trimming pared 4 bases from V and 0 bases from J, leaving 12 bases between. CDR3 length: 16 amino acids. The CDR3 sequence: CATSDQKPSSYNEQFF. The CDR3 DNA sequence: TGTGCCACCAGTGACCAGAAACCAAGCTCCTACAATGAGCAGTTCTTC.

CDR3 DNA sequence: TGTGCCAGCAGTGGAACAGGGTTTGCAGCTAATGAAAAACTGTTTTTT. This codes for CASSGTGFAANEKLFF. The chain recombines TRBV28 with TRBJ1-4; tentative D call: TRBD1 (6 bases). The CDR3 is made up of 16 amino acids. Germline assignment: CDR1 MDHEN and CDR2 SYDVKM. Trimming removed 5 bases from V and 3 bases from J, with 16 bases in between.

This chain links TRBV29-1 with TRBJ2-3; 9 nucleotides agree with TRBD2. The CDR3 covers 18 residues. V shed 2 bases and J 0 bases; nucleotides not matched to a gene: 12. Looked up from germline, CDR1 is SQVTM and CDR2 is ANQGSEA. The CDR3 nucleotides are TGCAGCGTTGAAAGGTCATTGAGCGGGAGGCTTAGCACAGATACGCAGTATTTT. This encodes CSVERSLSGRLSTDTQYF.

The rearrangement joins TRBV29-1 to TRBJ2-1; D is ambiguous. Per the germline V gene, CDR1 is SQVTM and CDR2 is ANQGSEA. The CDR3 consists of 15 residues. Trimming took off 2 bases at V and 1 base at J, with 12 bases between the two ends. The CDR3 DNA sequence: TGCAGCGTTGAACTTGGTGCGCGGTCCTACAATGAGCAGTTCTTC. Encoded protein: CSVELGARSYNEQFF.

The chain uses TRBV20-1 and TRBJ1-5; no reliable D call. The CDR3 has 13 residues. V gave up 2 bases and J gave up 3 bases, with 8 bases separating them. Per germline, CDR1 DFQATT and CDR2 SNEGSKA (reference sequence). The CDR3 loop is CSARREVNQPQHF. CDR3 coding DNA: TGCAGTGCTAGAAGGGAAGTCAATCAGCCCCAGCATTTT.

The CDR3 sequence: CSANPRTSGSTDTQYF. The CDR3 DNA reads as TGCAGTGCTAATCCCCGGACTAGCGGGAGTACAGATACGCAGTATTTT. V usage is TRBV20-1 and J usage is TRBJ2-3; 13 nucleotides align to TRBD2. The CDR3 covers 16 residues. With 4 bases clipped from V and 3 bases from J, the junction kept 7 bases outside the gene matches. CDR1 and CDR2 from the germline V gene are DFQATT and SNEGSKA (reference sequence).

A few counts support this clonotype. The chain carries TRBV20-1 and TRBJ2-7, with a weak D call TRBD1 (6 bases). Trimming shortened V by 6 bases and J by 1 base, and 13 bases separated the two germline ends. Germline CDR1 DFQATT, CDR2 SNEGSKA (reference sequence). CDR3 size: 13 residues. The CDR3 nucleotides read TGCAGTGCAAGGACAGATCCGTCCTACGAGCAGTACTTC. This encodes CSARTDPSYEQYF.

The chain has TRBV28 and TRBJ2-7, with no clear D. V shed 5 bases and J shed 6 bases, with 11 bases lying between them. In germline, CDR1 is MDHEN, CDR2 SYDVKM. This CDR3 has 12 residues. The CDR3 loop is CASSLGPAEQYF. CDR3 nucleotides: TGTGCCAGCAGTCTAGGCCCTGCCGAGCAGTACTTC.

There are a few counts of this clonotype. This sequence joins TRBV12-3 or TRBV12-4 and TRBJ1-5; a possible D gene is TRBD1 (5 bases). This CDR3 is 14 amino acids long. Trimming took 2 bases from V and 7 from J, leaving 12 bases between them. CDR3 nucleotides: TGTGCCAGCAGTTTAACGGGGGGAGAACAGCCCCAGCATTTT. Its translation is CASSLTGGEQPQHF.

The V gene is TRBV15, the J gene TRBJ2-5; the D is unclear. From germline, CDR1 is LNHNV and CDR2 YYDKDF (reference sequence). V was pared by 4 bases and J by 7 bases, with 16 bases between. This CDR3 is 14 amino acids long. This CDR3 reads CATSTPRVERTQYF. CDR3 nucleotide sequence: TGTGCCACCAGCACCCCTCGGGTCGAGAGGACCCAGTACTTC.

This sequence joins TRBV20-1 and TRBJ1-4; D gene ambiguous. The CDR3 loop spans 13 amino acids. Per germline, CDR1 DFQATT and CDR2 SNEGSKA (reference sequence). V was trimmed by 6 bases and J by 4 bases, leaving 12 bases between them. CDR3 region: CSAVGSHNEKLFF. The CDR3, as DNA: TGCAGTGCCGTCGGCAGTCATAATGAAAAACTGTTTTTT.

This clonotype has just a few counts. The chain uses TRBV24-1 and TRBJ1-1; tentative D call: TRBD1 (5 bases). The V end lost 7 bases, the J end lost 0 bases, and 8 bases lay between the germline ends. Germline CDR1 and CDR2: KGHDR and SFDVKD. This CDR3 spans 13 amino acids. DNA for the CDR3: TGTGCCACCAGGGGGGAGGTGAACACTGAAGCTTTCTTT. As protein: CATRGEVNTEAFF.

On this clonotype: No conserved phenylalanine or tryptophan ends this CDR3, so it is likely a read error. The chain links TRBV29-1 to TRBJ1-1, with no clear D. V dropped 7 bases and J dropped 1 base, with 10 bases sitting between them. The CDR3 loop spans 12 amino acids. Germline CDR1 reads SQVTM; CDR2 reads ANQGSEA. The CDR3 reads CSGRSSNTEAFL. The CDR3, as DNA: TGCAGCGGGCGCAGTTCGAACACTGAAGCTTTCCTT.

The CDR3 coding sequence is TGCAGTGCTAGAGCACTGAGTAGCGGGAGTGTGGTTGAGCAGTTCTTC. Protein product: CSARALSSGSVVEQFF. The chain uses TRBV20-1 and TRBJ2-1, with TRBD2 matching over 9 bases. Trimming cost V 1 base and J 9 bases; bases outside gene matches: 13. CDR1 DFQATT and CDR2 SNEGSKA come from the germline V gene (reference sequence). The CDR3 extends over 16 amino acids.

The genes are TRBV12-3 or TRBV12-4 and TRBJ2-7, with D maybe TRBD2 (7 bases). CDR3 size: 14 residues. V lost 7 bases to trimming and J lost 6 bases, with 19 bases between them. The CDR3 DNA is TGTGCCAGCACCTTGGGGGGGGCGCGAGGCGAGCAGTACTTC. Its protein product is CASTLGGARGEQYF.

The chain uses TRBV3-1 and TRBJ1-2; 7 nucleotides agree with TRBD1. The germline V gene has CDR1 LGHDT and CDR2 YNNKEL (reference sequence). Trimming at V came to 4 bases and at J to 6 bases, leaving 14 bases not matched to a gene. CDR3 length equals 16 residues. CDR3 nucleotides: TGTGCCAGCAGCCCACTCCGACCCAGGGGGACCGATGGCTACACCTTC. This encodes CASSPLRPRGTDGYTF.

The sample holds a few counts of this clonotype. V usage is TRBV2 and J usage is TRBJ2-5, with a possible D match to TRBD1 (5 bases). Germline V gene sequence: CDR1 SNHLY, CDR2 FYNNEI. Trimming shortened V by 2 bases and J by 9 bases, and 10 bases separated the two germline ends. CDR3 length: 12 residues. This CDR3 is CASSENQGPQYF. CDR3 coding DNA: TGTGCCAGCAGTGAAAATCAGGGCCCCCAGTACTTC.

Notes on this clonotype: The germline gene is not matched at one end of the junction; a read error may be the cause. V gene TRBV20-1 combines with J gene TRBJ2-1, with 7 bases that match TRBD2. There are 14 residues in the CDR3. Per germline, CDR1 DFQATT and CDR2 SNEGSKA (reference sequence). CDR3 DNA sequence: TGCAGTGCTAGGGCGGGAGCTCAGTACAATAAGCAGTTCTTC. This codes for CSARAGAQYNKQFF.

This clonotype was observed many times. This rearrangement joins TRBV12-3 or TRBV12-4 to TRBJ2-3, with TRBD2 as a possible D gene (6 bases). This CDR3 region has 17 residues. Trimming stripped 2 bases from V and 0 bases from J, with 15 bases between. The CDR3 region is CASSLIREMASTDTQYF. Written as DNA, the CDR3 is TGTGCCAGCAGTTTAATTCGGGAGATGGCTAGCACAGATACGCAGTATTTT.

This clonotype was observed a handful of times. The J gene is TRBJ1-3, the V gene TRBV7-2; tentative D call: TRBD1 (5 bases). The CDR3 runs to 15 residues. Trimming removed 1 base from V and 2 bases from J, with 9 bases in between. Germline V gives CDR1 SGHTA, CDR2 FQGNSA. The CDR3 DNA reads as TGTGCCAGCAGCTTAGACGGGGCGGCTGGAAACACCATATATTTT. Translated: CASSLDGAAGNTIYF.

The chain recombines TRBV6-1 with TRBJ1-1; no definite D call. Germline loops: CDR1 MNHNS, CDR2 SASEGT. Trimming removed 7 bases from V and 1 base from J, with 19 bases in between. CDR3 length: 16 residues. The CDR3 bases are TGTGCCAGCACACCTAGCACGCGTAGCCGGAACACTGAAGCTTTCTTT. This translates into CASTPSTRSRNTEAFF.

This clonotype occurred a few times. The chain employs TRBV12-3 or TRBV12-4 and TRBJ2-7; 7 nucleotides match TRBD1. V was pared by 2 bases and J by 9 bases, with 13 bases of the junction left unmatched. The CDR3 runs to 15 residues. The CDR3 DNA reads TGTGCCAGCAGTTTATTCGGACAGGTTGCCTCCGGGCAGTACTTC. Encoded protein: CASSLFGQVASGQYF.

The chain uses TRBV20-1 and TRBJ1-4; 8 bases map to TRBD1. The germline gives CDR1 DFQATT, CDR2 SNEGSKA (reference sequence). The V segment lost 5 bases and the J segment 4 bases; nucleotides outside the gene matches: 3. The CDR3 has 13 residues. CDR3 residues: CSASGGFNEKLFF. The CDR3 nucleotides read TGCAGTGCTTCAGGGGGCTTTAATGAAAAACTGTTTTTT.